This T cell receptor beta chain stems from a study of OX40 agonist ivuxolimab in advanced cancers. The repertoire was sequenced with immunoSEQ multiplex PCR; TCRdb's copy has only in-frame clones and lacks some. The table shows under 65,000 clones, with approximately 91% occurring only once. The starting material was CD4+ or CD8+ T cells sorted from blood, obtained in a trial of the OX40 agonist ivuxolimab. The TCR originated in an adult with an advanced solid tumor such as melanoma, head and neck, liver or kidney cancer.

CDR3 DNA sequence: TGTGCCAGCAGCTTAAGGGGCGGATACACTGAAGCTTTCTTT. Its protein product is CASSLRGGYTEAFF. V usage is TRBV7-2 and J usage is TRBJ1-1; TRBD1 might be the D (5 bases). The V end was cut by 2 bases, the J end by 3 bases, with 10 bases between. Per the germline V gene, CDR1 is SGHTA and CDR2 is FQGNSA. The CDR3 length is 14 residues.